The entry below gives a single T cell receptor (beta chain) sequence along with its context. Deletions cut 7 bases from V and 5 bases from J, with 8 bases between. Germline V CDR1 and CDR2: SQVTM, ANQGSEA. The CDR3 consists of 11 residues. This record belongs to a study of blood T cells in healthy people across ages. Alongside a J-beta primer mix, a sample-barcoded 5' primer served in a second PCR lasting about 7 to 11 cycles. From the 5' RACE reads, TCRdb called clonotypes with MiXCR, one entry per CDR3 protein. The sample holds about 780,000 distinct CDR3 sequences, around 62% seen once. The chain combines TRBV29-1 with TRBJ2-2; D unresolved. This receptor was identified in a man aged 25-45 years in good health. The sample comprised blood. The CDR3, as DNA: TGCAGCGGGGCCCAAACCGGGGAGCTGTTTTTT. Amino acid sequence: CSGAQTGELFF.